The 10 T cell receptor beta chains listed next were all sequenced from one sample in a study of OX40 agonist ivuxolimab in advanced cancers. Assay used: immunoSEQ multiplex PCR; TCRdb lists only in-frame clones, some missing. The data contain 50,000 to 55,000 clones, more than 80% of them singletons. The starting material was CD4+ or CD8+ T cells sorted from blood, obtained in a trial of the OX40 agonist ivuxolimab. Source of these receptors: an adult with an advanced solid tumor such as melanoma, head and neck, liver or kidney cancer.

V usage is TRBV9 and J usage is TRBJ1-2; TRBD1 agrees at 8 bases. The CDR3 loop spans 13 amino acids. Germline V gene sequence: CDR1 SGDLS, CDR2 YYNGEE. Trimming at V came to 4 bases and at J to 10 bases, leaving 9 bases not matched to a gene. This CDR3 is CASSPRQGLDYTF. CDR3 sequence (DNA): TGTGCCAGCAGCCCCCGACAGGGGTTAGACTACACCTTC.

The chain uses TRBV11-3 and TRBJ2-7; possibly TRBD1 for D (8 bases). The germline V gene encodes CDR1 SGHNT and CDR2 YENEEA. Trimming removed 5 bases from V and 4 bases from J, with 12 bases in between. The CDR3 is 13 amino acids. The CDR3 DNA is TGTGCCAGCAGCACAGGGGGAGGGTACGAGCAGTACTTC. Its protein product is CASSTGGGYEQYF.

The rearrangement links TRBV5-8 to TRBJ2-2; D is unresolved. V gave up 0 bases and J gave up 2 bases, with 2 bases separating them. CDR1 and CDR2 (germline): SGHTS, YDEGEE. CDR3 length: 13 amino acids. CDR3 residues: CASSLVNTGELFF. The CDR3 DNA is TGTGCCAGCAGCTTGGTTAACACCGGGGAGCTGTTTTTT.

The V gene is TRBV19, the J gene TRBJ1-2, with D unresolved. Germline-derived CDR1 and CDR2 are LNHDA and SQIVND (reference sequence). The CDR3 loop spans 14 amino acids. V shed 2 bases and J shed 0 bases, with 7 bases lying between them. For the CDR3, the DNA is TGTGCCAGTAGTATACAGGCCTCTAACTATGGCTACACCTTC. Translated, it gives CASSIQASNYGYTF. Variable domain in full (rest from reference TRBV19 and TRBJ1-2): DGGITQSPKYLFRKEGQNVTLSCEQNLNHDAMYWYRQDPGQGLRLIYYSQIVNDFQKGDIAEGYSVSREKKESFPLTVTSAQKNPTAFYLCASSIQASNYGYTFGSGTRLTVV.

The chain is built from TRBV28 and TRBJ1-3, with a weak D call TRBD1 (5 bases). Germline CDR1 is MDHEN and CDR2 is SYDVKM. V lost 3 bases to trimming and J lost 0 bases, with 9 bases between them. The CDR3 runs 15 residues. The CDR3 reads CASSFAGGSGNTIYF. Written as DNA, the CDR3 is TGTGCCAGCAGTTTTGCCGGGGGCTCTGGAAACACCATATATTTT. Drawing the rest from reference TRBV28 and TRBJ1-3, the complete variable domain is DVKVTQSSRYLVKRTGEKVFLECVQDMDHENMFWYRQDPGLGLRLIYFSYDVKMKEKGDIPEGYSVSREKKERFSLILESASTNQTSMYLCASSFAGGSGNTIYFGEGSWLTVV.

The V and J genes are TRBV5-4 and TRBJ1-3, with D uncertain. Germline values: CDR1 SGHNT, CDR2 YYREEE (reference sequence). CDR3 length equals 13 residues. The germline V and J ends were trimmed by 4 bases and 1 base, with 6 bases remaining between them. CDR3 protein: CASSQDSGNTIYF. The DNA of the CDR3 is TGTGCCAGCAGCCAAGATTCTGGAAACACCATATATTTT.

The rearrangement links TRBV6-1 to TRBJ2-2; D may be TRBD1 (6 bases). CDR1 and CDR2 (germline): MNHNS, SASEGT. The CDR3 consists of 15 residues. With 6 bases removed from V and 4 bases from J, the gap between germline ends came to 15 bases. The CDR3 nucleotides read TGTGCCAGCAGGCTGGGACGACAGGCCACCGGGGAGCTGTTTTTT. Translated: CASRLGRQATGELFF.

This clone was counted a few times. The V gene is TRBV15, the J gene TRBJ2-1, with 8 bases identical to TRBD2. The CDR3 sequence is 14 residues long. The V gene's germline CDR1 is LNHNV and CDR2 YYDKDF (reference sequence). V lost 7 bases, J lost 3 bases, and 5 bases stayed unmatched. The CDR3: CATTLGGVYNEQFF. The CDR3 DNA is TGTGCCACCACCCTCGGGGGGGTCTACAATGAGCAGTTCTTC. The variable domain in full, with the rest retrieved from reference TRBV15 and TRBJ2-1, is DAMVIQNPRYQVTQFGKPVTLSCSQTLNHNVMYWYQQKSSQAPKLLFHYYDKDFNNEADTPDNFQSRRPNTSFCFLDIRSPGLGDTAMYLCATTLGGVYNEQFFGPGTRLTVL.

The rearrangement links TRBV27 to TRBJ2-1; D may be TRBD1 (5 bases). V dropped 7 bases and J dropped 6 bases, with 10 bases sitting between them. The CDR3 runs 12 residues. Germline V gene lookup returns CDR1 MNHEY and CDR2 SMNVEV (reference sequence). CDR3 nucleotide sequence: TGTGCCAGCAACGGACACCGCAATGAGCAGTTCTTC. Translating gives CASNGHRNEQFF.

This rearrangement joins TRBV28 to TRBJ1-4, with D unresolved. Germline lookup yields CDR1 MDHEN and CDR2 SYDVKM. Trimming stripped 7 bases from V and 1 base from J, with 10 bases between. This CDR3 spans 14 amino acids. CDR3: CASNQGRTNEKLFF. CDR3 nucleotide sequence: TGTGCCAGCAATCAAGGCCGAACTAATGAAAAACTGTTTTTT.